This TCR beta chain stems from a study of CD8+CD57+ T cells in acquired aplastic anemia listed by TCRdb under 2018. With respect to the entire study: A mean of approximately 3 ug of DNA, ranging from roughly 0.19 to 30 ug, was extracted from sorted CD4+ and CD8+ cells. CD8+CD57+ expansion was defined as a frequency above the mean frequency observed in healthy subjects.

Its CDR3 holds 14 amino acids, cysteine through phenylalanine. The DNA shown is the 42-base CDR3, in frame from base 1. CDR1 SNHLY and CDR2 FYNNEI were looked up in the germline V gene. Genomic DNA was used as template for profiling of TCR beta VDJ combinations and CDR3 sequences. TCR repertoire sequencing was run on an Illumina HiSeq 2000. As for the original processing: Repertoire assessment relied on Simpson's diversity index, CDR3 size and DJ length profiles, and TRBV/TRBJ rearrangement plots. The most abundant DNA sequence in the deep sequencing data was defined as the immunodominant clone. CDR3 amino acid sequences were checked for sharing across subjects and were also compared against the VDJdb database and published repertoires. The public reads were run again by TCRdb, first through fastp at Q25 and then through MiXCR, and only productive beta chains were kept. Each entry merges the rows of one CDR3 protein and shows their most common DNA and genes. TCRdb's processing, not the authors', yielded these V and J calls. This sample lists under 200,000 distinct CDR3 sequences; approximately 51% were detected once. 3.2% of the sample lies in the top ten.

Paper-wide results and their limitations: Roughly 30 CD8+ CDR3 sequences were found to be shared between patients and controls, but these sequences appeared to be highly expressed in patients and within the immunodominant clones of the patients. CD8+ Simpson's diversity did not differ significantly between patients and healthy controls (P=0.060).

Patients chosen for sequencing had shown expansion of CD8+CD57+ cells by flow cytometry. Every patient had a diagnosis of severe acquired aplastic anemia based on International Study of Aplastic Anemia and Agranulocytosis and Camitta criteria. Patients had received no therapy at the time of blood sampling. The study deep-sequenced TCR repertoires of sorted CD4+ and CD8+ blood T cells from severe aplastic anemia patients and healthy subjects. In the USA, patient enrollment took place under clinicaltrials.gov protocols 00001620, 01623167, 00001397, 00071045, 00081523 and 00961064. Ficoll-Paque density gradient centrifugation was used to isolate peripheral blood mononuclear cells. Before DNA extraction, CD4+ and CD8+ T cells were sorted with FACS or magnetic beads. This clonotype was observed many times. Its antigen is currently not known. A read error may account for a junction end that differs from germline.

This sequence was found in a human donor with aplastic anemia. Recombination joined TRBV2 with TRBJ2-7, with 8 middle bases fitting TRBD1. Material: sorted CD4+, CD8+, or CD8+CD57+ T cells (not recorded which) from PBMCs. The encoded CDR3 is CASSSGTGSYEQYF. The DNA reads TGCGCCAGCAGCTCCGGGACAGGCTCCTACGAGCAGTACTTC.